This entry concerns a single T cell receptor beta chain. This sample was included in a study of breast tumors, draining lymph nodes, adjacent tissues. The germline V gene has CDR1 LNHNV and CDR2 YYDKDF (reference sequence). V dropped 4 bases and J dropped 10; count of bases not matched to a gene: 6. CDR3 length: 14 amino acids. TCRdb used MiXCR to reprocess the multiplex PCR reads, holding one entry per CDR3 protein. Of approximately 60,000 distinct CDR3 sequences in the sample, roughly 50% were seen once. V gene TRBV15 combines with J gene TRBJ1-6; 8 bases are a match to TRBD1. The clonotype comes from a female donor with breast cancer. Some clones in this sample may be carry-over from other donors' samples. The sequencing sample was made of breast tumor tissue. The CDR3 bases are TGTGCCACCAGCACAAACAGGGGGGGATCACCCCTCCACTTT. Encoded protein: CATSTNRGGSPLHF. The whole variable domain, remainder taken from reference TRBV15 and TRBJ1-6, is DAMVIQNPRYQVTQFGKPVTLSCSQTLNHNVMYWYQQKSSQAPKLLFHYYDKDFNNEADTPDNFQSRRPNTSFCFLDIRSPGLGDTAMYLCATSTNRGGSPLHFGNGTRLTVT.